This T cell receptor (beta chain) is from a study of blood T cell repertoires in COVID-19. Turning to the study itself: Sites across the United States, Italy and Spain contributed samples from acute and convalescent COVID-19.

TCRdb's table, derived via immunoSEQ multiplex PCR, lists solely in-frame clones and lacks some. In the table there are about 120,000 clones, around 89% of which are singletons. The CDR3 is 16 residues long. Per germline, CDR1 MGHRA and CDR2 YSYEKL. The V gene end was trimmed by 4 bases and the J gene end by 2 bases; junction bases not matched to a gene: 6. Sequenced input: peripheral blood. The TCR originated in a woman between 45 and 65 years old with acute or convalescent COVID-19. The gene calls are TRBV4-1 and TRBJ2-7; 12 positions match TRBD1. CDR3 nucleotides: TGCGCCAGCAGCCGAAGGGGGACAGGGGGCACCTACGAGCAGTACTTC. Translation: CASSRRGTGGTYEQYF.